This TCR beta chain is drawn from a study of B cell selection in AIRE deficiency. CDR1 is MNHNY and CDR2 is SVGAGI in the germline V gene (reference sequence). The CDR3 covers 16 residues. V dropped 2 bases and J dropped 5; count of bases not matched to a gene: 11. The data were produced by immunoSEQ multiplex PCR, yet TCRdb's version contains in-frame clones alone and is incomplete. The sample has about 22,000 clones, less than 95% seen once; the top ten hold around 2%. Regulatory T cells were sorted as CD4+CD25hiCD127low/negative. This clonotype was obtained from a human donor with AIRE deficiency. Material for sequencing was Tregs sorted from PBMCs. The V call is TRBV6-6, the J call TRBJ2-7, with TRBD1 matching 8 bases. This chain's CDR3 is CASSYVTGVTFHEQYF. The CDR3 nucleotides read TGTGCCAGCAGTTACGTGACAGGGGTGACGTTCCACGAGCAGTACTTC.